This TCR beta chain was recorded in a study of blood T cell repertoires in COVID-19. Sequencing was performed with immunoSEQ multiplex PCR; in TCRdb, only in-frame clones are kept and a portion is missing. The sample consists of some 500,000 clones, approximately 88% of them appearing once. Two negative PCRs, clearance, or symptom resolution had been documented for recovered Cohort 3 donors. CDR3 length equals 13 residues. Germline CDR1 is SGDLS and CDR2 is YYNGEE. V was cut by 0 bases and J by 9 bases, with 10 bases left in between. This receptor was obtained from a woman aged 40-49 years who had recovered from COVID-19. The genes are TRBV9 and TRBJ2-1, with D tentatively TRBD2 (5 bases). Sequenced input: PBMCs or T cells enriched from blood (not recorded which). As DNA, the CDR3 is TGTGCCAGCAGCGTAGGGGAGTCGCCTGAGCAGTTCTTC. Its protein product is CASSVGESPEQFF.